This T cell receptor beta chain derives from a study of shared clonotypes between healthy human individuals. The repertoire was sequenced with immunoSEQ multiplex PCR; TCRdb's copy has only in-frame clones and lacks some. The table shows some 2.1 million clones, with over 85% occurring only once. CD45RO-negative CD8 cells positively selected for CCR7 made up the naive population, which excluded terminally differentiated effector memory CD45RA+ cells. Trimming removed 0 bases from V and 5 bases from J, with 5 bases in between. Germline V gene lookup returns CDR1 LGHNA and CDR2 YSLEER. The CDR3 sequence is 12 residues long.

Sequenced material: naive CD8+ T cells sorted from blood. The genes are TRBV4-3 and TRBJ2-7; no reliable D call. This clonotype was sampled from a man aged 18 to 30 in good health. The CDR3 is CASSQDGDEQYF. The CDR3 nucleotides are TGCGCCAGCAGCCAAGATGGGGACGAGCAGTACTTC.